The 4 T cell receptor beta chains presented below share a single source sample, sequenced in a study of shared clonotypes between healthy human individuals. The method was immunoSEQ multiplex PCR; TCRdb's version includes in-frame clones alone and lacks a portion of them. The sample carries 1.4 million or so clones, approximately 98.5% recorded once. Sequenced input: naive CD4+ T cells sorted from blood. Subset noted: CD45RA+ positively selected. The receptors here all came from a man aged 25-45 years in good health.

The chain uses TRBV5-4 and TRBJ2-5; D gene ambiguous. With 5 bases removed from V and 1 base from J, the gap between germline ends came to 9 bases. Germline CDR1 is SGHNT and CDR2 is YYREEE (reference sequence). The CDR3 is 13 amino acids. The CDR3 here is CASRTSPQETQYF. The CDR3 nucleotides read TGTGCCAGCAGGACGTCCCCCCAAGAGACCCAGTACTTC.

This chain uses TRBV6-1 with TRBJ2-4; TRBD1 or TRBD2 may be the D gene (7 bases each). The CDR3 contains 15 residues. The V gene lost 5 bases and the J gene lost 4 bases, with 15 bases spanning the gap. Germline-derived CDR1 and CDR2 are MNHNS and SASEGT. The CDR3 DNA reads as TGTGCCAGCAGTCCCGGGCAGGGGGGGAAAAACATTCAGTACTTC. Translating gives CASSPGQGGKNIQYF.

The chain is built from TRBV13 and TRBJ2-7; no clear D gene. Germline V lookup: CDR1 PRHDT, CDR2 FYEKMQ (reference sequence). With 3 bases removed from V and 2 bases from J, the gap between germline ends came to 8 bases. The CDR3 covers 13 residues. The DNA of the CDR3 is TGTGCCAGCAGCTTCACAGCTCCCTACGAGCAGTACTTC. Protein: CASSFTAPYEQYF. The whole variable domain, filled in from reference TRBV13 and TRBJ2-7, reads AAGVIQSPRHLIKEKRETATLKCYPIPRHDTVYWYQQGPGQDPQFLISFYEKMQSDKGSIPDRFSAQQFSDYHSELNMSSLELGDSALYFCASSFTAPYEQYFGPGTRLTVT.

In this sample, this clone turned up once. The chain couples TRBV4-1 to TRBJ1-2; 7 bases are shared with TRBD1. Germline lookup yields CDR1 MGHRA and CDR2 YSYEKL. Losses at the gene ends were 0 bases for V and 5 bases for J; bases not matched to a gene: 12. There are 17 residues in the CDR3. The CDR3: CASSQDFKKGAGYGYTF. The CDR3 bases are TGCGCCAGCAGCCAAGATTTTAAGAAGGGGGCGGGGTATGGCTACACCTTC.